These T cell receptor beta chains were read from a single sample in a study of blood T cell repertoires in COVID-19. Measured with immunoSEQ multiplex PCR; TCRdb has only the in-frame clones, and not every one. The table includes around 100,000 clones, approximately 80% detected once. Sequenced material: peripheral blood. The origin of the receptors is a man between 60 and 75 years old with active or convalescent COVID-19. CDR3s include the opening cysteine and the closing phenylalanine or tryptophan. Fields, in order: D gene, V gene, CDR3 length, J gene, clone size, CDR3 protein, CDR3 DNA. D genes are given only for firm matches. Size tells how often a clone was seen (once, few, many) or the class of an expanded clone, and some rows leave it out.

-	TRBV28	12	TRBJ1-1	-	CATSYRGTEAFF	TGTGCCACCAGCTATCGGGGTACTGAAGCTTTCTTT
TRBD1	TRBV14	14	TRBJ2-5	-	CASSTDRGLETQYF	TGTGCCAGCAGTACGGACAGGGGGCTGGAGACCCAGTACTTC
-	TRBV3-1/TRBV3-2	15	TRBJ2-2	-	CASSRGGGSTGELFF	TGTGCCAGCAGCCGAGGGGGGGGAAGCACCGGGGAGCTGTTTTTT
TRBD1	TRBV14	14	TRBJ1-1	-	CASSYDRGLAAAFF	TGTGCCAGCAGCTATGACAGGGGTCTCGCTGCAGCTTTCTTT
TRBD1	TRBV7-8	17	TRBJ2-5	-	CASSLRGGDRGTETQYF	TGTGCCAGCAGCCTTCGTGGGGGGGACAGGGGGACGGAGACCCAGTACTTC
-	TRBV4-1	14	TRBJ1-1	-	CASSQAGFDTEAFF	TGCGCCAGCAGCCAAGCAGGTTTTGACACTGAAGCTTTCTTT
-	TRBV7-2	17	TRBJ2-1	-	CASSLWRGLSSYNEQFF	TGTGCCAGCAGCTTATGGCGGGGACTTTCCTCCTACAATGAGCAGTTCTTC
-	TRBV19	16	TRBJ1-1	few	CASSMRVSRGVTEAFF	TGTGCCAGTAGTATGAGGGTAAGCAGGGGTGTCACTGAAGCTTTCTTT
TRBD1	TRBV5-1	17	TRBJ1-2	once	CASSLGDRGLNNYGYTF	TGCGCCAGCAGCTTGGGAGACAGGGGGCTGAATAACTATGGCTACACCTTC
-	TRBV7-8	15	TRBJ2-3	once	CASSRVGLGTDTQYF	TGTGCCAGCAGCCGAGTTGGTCTAGGCACAGATACGCAGTATTTT
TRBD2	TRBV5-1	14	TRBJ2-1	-	CASSLRTSDVEQFF	TGCGCCAGCAGCCTAAGGACTAGCGACGTTGAGCAGTTCTTC
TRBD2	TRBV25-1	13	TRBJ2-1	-	CASRRGTSNEQFF	TGTGCCAGCAGGAGGGGGACTAGCAATGAGCAGTTCTTC
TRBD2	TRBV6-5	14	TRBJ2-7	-	CASSTLAGHYEQYF	TGTGCCAGCAGTACCCTAGCGGGGCACTACGAGCAGTACTTC
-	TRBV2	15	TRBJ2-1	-	CASSGSLMEGREQFF	TGTGCCAGCAGTGGGAGTCTAATGGAGGGCCGTGAGCAGTTCTTC
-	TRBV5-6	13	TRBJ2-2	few	CASSLDYGGELFF	TGTGCCAGCAGCTTGGACTATGGCGGGGAGCTGTTTTTT
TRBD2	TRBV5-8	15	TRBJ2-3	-	CASNPRLAGADTQYF	TGTGCCAGCAACCCTAGACTAGCGGGAGCGGATACGCAGTATTTT
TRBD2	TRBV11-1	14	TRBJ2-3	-	CASSLASGLVAQYF	TGTGCCAGCAGCTTAGCGTCGGGACTAGTTGCGCAGTATTTT
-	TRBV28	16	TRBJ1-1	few	CASSDPVAGVNTEAFF	TGTGCCAGCAGTGACCCGGTAGCAGGGGTGAACACTGAAGCTTTCTTT
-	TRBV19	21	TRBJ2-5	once	CASSMVSGPSRRTRNQETQYF	TGTGCCAGTAGTATGGTCAGCGGGCCTTCCCGACGAACCCGCAACCAAGAGACCCAGTACTTC
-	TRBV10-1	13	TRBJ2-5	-	CASSENRVETQYF	TGCGCCAGCAGTGAAAACAGGGTAGAGACCCAGTACTTC
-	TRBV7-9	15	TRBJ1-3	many	CASSLLEDAGNTIYF	TGTGCCAGCAGCTTATTGGAGGATGCTGGAAACACCATATATTTT
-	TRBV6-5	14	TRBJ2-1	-	CASNKGELHNEQFF	TGTGCCAGCAATAAAGGGGAATTACACAATGAGCAGTTCTTC